The sequence of this TCR beta chain was determined in a study of blood T cell repertoires in COVID-19. Study as a whole: The analysed material was cDNA or gDNA that came from T cells, B-cell-depleted T cells, or PBMCs.

Per the study methods: Reference gene primers were amplified, and this amplification served to estimate nucleated cell counts. Produced via immunoSEQ multiplex PCR; TCRdb's table is partial and in-frame only. That table furnishes V, J and clone size, whereas the DNA furnished D and trimming. Counted here are about 130,000 clones, roughly 86% occurring once; the ten biggest clones make up 9.5% to 12%. Deletions cut 3 bases from V and 1 base from J, with 12 bases between. The CDR3 runs to 15 residues. Germline CDR1 and CDR2: ENHRY and SYGVKD. The sequenced sample consisted of peripheral blood. The sequence came from a woman between 65 and 79 years old with COVID-19, enrolled during active disease. This chain links TRBV10-3 with TRBJ2-5, with D perhaps matching TRBD2 (7 bases). CDR3 in DNA: TGTGCCATCAGTGATGGGGGGGGGCGCCAAGAGACCCAGTACTTC. Its translation is CAISDGGGRQETQYF.